This T cell receptor beta chain appears in the sequencing data of a study of blood T cell repertoires in COVID-19. Across the study: Spain, Italy and the United States supplied samples that represented acute and convalescent COVID-19. Nucleic acid was either cDNA or gDNA, and it came from T cells, B-cell-depleted T cells, or PBMCs.

Methods used by the authors: Amplification of reference gene primers was used by the study to estimate nucleated cell counts. The protocol was immunoSEQ multiplex PCR, while the TCRdb copy is restricted to in-frame clones and leaves out a portion. V, J and clone size were drawn from that table, and D and trimming were deduced from the DNA. Among 99,000 or so clones listed, approximately 88% were seen once. The material sequenced was peripheral blood. The receptor comes from a man aged 60 to 69 with acute or convalescent COVID-19.

This chain's CDR3 is CSASLLEALFF. The DNA of the CDR3 is TGCAGTGCTAGCCTCCTAGAGGCGCTGTTTTTT. J is TRBJ2-2 and V is TRBV20-1; no definite D call. The CDR3 totals 11 residues. Germline V gives CDR1 DFQATT, CDR2 SNEGSKA (reference sequence). The V end lost 3 bases, the J end lost 13 bases, and 12 bases lay between the germline ends.